Below, 31 T cell receptor beta chains from the same sample are listed, as sequenced in a study of OX40 agonist ivuxolimab in advanced cancers. The assay was immunoSEQ multiplex PCR, and TCRdb's table has in-frame clones only and misses some. This table has tens of thousands of clones, 88% appearing once. The input for sequencing was CD4+ or CD8+ T cells sorted from blood, taken in a trial of the OX40 agonist ivuxolimab. These TCRs come from an adult with an advanced solid tumor such as melanoma, head and neck, liver or kidney cancer.

J is TRBJ2-2 and V is TRBV7-9, with 8 bases matching TRBD1. Germline-derived CDR1 and CDR2 are SEHNR and FQNEAQ (reference sequence). CDR3 length: 15 residues. J was trimmed by 0 bases and V by 6 bases; bases with no gene match: 3. In DNA, the CDR3 is TGTGCCAGCAGATTGACAGGGGCGAACACCGGGGAGCTGTTTTTT. Translated, it gives CASRLTGANTGELFF. The full variable domain, with the rest looked up from reference TRBV7-9 and TRBJ2-2, is DTGVSQNPRHKITKRGQNVTFRCDPISEHNRLYWYRQTLGQGPEFLTYFQNEAQLEKSRLLSDRFSAERPKGSFSTLEIQRTEQGDSAMYLCASRLTGANTGELFFGEGSRLTVL.

The genes are TRBV11-2 and TRBJ2-7; D perhaps matches TRBD1 (5 bases). Germline V gene data show CDR1 as SGHAT and CDR2 as FQNNGV. Trimming removed 3 bases at V and 3 bases at J, with 12 bases between. This CDR3 region has 14 residues. CDR3 nucleotide sequence: TGTGCCAGCAGCTTGTCACAGGCCTTCTACGAGCAGTACTTC. Translation: CASSLSQAFYEQYF.

The chain couples TRBV7-2 to TRBJ2-7; 10 bases fit TRBD1. CDR3 length: 14 residues. Germline V gene sequence: CDR1 SGHTA, CDR2 FQGNSA. V dropped 5 bases and J dropped 6; count of bases not matched to a gene: 7. The CDR3 DNA is TGTGCCAGCAGCCGGGGGACAGGGGAGTCCGAGCAGTACTTC. It is translated as CASSRGTGESEQYF.

J is TRBJ1-6 and V is TRBV5-4, with 8 positions matching TRBD1. V trimming: 4 bases; J trimming: 9 bases; junction bases outside the gene matches: 9. CDR1 SGHNT and CDR2 YYREEE come from the germline V gene (reference sequence). The CDR3 covers 15 residues. The CDR3 DNA is TGTGCCAGCAGCCCCGCCGACAGGGGATTTTCACCCCTCCACTTT. The encoded protein is CASSPADRGFSPLHF.

The CDR3 region is CASSEFRDPNEQFF. The CDR3 bases are TGTGCCAGCAGTGAATTCAGGGACCCCAATGAGCAGTTCTTC. The chain couples TRBV6-1 to TRBJ2-1; D is perhaps TRBD1 or TRBD2 (5 bases each). Between the trimmed V and J ends, which lost 2 bases and 6 bases, there was a span of 11 bases. Germline CDR1 reads MNHNS; CDR2 reads SASEGT. The CDR3 loop spans 14 amino acids.

J is TRBJ2-5 and V is TRBV18; 11 bases align to TRBD1. The junction had 1 base not matched to a gene; V was cut back by 3 bases and J by 4 bases. Germline V gene data show CDR1 as KGHSH and CDR2 as LQKENI. There are 14 residues in the CDR3. In nucleotides, the CDR3 is TGTGCCAGCTCACCGGGACAGGGGGTAGAGACCCAGTACTTC. Its translation is CASSPGQGVETQYF.

Concerning this clone itself: Other DNA sequences of this sample code for an identical CDR3. This chain connects TRBV7-3 to TRBJ1-2; D remains unclear. The V and J ends lost 5 bases and 3 bases respectively, with 10 bases between them. This CDR3 has 13 residues. Germline CDR1 reads SGHTA; CDR2 reads FQGTGA. The CDR3 nucleotides are TGTGCCAGCAGCGCGAGGACGGACTATGGCTACACCTTC. Amino acids: CASSARTDYGYTF.

This clone showed up just a few times. The rearrangement joins TRBV6-5 to TRBJ1-1, with unresolved D. The CDR3 is 14 residues long. Trimming cost V 8 bases and J 5 bases, with 18 bases left between them. CDR1 is MNHEY, CDR2 SVGAGI, per germline. The CDR3 DNA sequence: TGTGCCAGCCTAGATCGGGCAGGCTCGACTGAAGCTTTCTTT. Amino acids: CASLDRAGSTEAFF.

This clone was observed once. The chain couples TRBV18 to TRBJ1-5; no definite D call. Trimming took off 5 bases at V and 2 bases at J, with 10 bases between the two ends. The CDR3 is made up of 14 amino acids. Germline V gene data show CDR1 as KGHSH and CDR2 as LQKENI. CDR3 region: CASSRAQGNQPQHF. DNA of the CDR3: TGTGCCAGCTCAAGGGCCCAGGGCAATCAGCCCCAGCATTTT.

The chain joins TRBV5-1 to TRBJ2-3; maybe TRBD1 (5 bases). Germline V gives CDR1 SGHRS, CDR2 YFSETQ. This CDR3 is built from 14 residues. Trimming left V 2 bases short and J 6 bases short, with 13 bases between. The CDR3 region is CASSFTDTSDTQYF. Here the CDR3 DNA reads TGCGCCAGCAGCTTTACGGACACAAGCGATACGCAGTATTTT. The variable domain in full, with the rest retrieved from reference TRBV5-1 and TRBJ2-3, is KAGVTQTPRYLIKTRGQQVTLSCSPISGHRSVSWYQQTPGQGLQFLFEYFSETQRNKGNFPGRFSGRQFSNSRSEMNVSTLELGDSALYLCASSFTDTSDTQYFGPGTRLTVL.

The rearrangement uses TRBV6-1 and TRBJ1-6, with a weak D call TRBD1 (6 bases). There are 14 residues in the CDR3. V lost 8 bases, J lost 10 bases, and 18 bases lay in between. CDR1 and CDR2 from the germline V gene are MNHNS and SASEGT. As DNA, the CDR3 is TGTGCCAGCCAGTTAGGGGGGCGAAACTCACCCCTCCACTTT. Amino acid sequence: CASQLGGRNSPLHF.

The CDR3 DNA sequence: TGCGCCAGCAGTGAGTGGGAGGGGACCTTCTACAATGAGCAGTTCTTC. Translation gives CASSEWEGTFYNEQFF. This rearrangement joins TRBV10-2 to TRBJ2-1; 7 bases are a match to TRBD2. The V and J ends lost 1 base and 3 bases, in that order; junction bases with no gene match: 6. Germline V gene lookup returns CDR1 WSHSY and CDR2 SAAADI. This CDR3 is 16 amino acids long.

The V and J genes are TRBV7-6 and TRBJ2-5, with TRBD1 as a possible D gene (5 bases). V lost 2 bases and J 2 bases, leaving 12 bases between the germline ends. The CDR3 length is 15 residues. The germline gives CDR1 SGHVS, CDR2 FNYEAQ. CDR3: CASSLMAGPQETQYF. The CDR3 DNA reads as TGTGCCAGCAGCTTAATGGCAGGGCCTCAAGAGACCCAGTACTTC.

Written as DNA, the CDR3 is TGCGCCAGCAGCTCTCACCAAGAGACCCAGTACTTC. Encoded protein: CASSSHQETQYF. This rearrangement joins TRBV5-1 to TRBJ2-5; D call uncertain. V dropped 3 bases and J dropped 0 bases, with 3 bases sitting between them. Germline-derived CDR1 and CDR2 are SGHRS and YFSETQ. The CDR3 runs to 12 residues.

CDR3 amino acids: CASSLEAGLYGYTF. Here the CDR3 DNA reads TGTGCCAGCAGCTTAGAGGCGGGACTCTATGGCTACACCTTC. The chain joins TRBV7-9 to TRBJ1-2; D is possibly TRBD1 (5 bases). V lost 1 base to trimming and J lost 4 bases, with 10 bases between them. The V gene's germline CDR1 is SEHNR and CDR2 FQNEAQ (reference sequence). The CDR3 has 14 amino acids.

V gene TRBV6-5 combines with J gene TRBJ1-1; D gene ambiguous. This CDR3 has 13 residues. V lost 2 bases to trimming and J lost 11 bases, with 15 bases between them. The germline CDR1 and CDR2 sequences are MNHEY and SVGAGI. CDR3 protein: CASSYMGLVGAFF. The CDR3 DNA follows: TGTGCCAGCAGTTACATGGGGTTAGTAGGGGCTTTCTTT.

This sequence joins TRBV5-1 and TRBJ2-7, with 8 bases identical to TRBD1. This CDR3 region has 14 residues. CDR1 and CDR2 from the germline V gene are SGHRS and YFSETQ. Trimming cost V 4 bases and J 4 bases; bases outside gene matches: 7. Here the CDR3 reads CASSAQGAAYEQYF. CDR3 DNA: TGCGCCAGCAGCGCGCAGGGGGCGGCGTACGAGCAGTACTTC.

The chain employs TRBV5-6 and TRBJ2-7, with TRBD2 identical over 8 bases. Trimming removed 9 bases from V and 5 bases from J; junction bases left unmatched: 16. The CDR3 is 15 amino acids. Germline CDR1 SGHDT, CDR2 YYEEEE. The CDR3 bases are TGTGCCACCCGGGAGGGGGGGGCGAAGTTTCACGAGCAGTACTTC. Translation: CATREGGAKFHEQYF.

The chain employs TRBV18 and TRBJ2-2, with TRBD1 as a possible D gene (5 bases). Germline CDR1 KGHSH, CDR2 LQKENI. The ends were cut back, 0 bases at V and 2 bases at J, with 13 bases in the middle. The CDR3 has 17 residues. In nucleotides, the CDR3 is TGTGCCAGCTCACCACCCCCCGACAGCGACAACACCGGGGAGCTGTTTTTT. Protein: CASSPPPDSDNTGELFF.

This chain links TRBV6-1 with TRBJ1-2; a possible D gene is TRBD1 (6 bases). This CDR3 has 14 amino acids. V lost 5 bases, J lost 4 bases, and 14 bases lay in between. Germline V CDR1 and CDR2: MNHNS, SASEGT. This chain's CDR3 is CASSNRVSAYGYTF. The CDR3 DNA reads TGTGCCAGCAGTAACAGGGTGTCGGCCTATGGCTACACCTTC.

In its sample, this clone was seen once. J is TRBJ2-7 and V is TRBV5-6; no definite D call. V lost 0 bases, J lost 0 bases, and 7 bases lay in between. This CDR3 contains 14 residues. The germline CDR1 and CDR2 sequences are SGHDT and YYEEEE. The CDR3 sequence: CASSLGRNSYEQYF. The CDR3 DNA reads TGTGCCAGCAGCTTGGGCAGGAACTCCTACGAGCAGTACTTC.

The chain joins TRBV19 to TRBJ2-1; TRBD1 aligns across 9 bases. Germline lookup yields CDR1 LNHDA and CDR2 SQIVND (reference sequence). The CDR3 covers 15 residues. The V gene end was trimmed by 3 bases and the J gene end by 0 bases; junction bases not matched to a gene: 0. CDR3 DNA: TGTGCCAGTAGTATGGGACAGGGCTCCTACAATGAGCAGTTCTTC. Residues: CASSMGQGSYNEQFF.

This clone was observed a single time. This sequence joins TRBV2 and TRBJ1-2; D is unresolved. The V end was cut by 3 bases, the J end by 6 bases, with 5 bases between. Germline assignment: CDR1 SNHLY and CDR2 FYNNEI. The CDR3 runs to 11 residues. CDR3 residues: CASSEVDGYTF. The CDR3 DNA sequence: TGTGCCAGCAGTGAGGTGGATGGCTACACCTTC.

The V gene is TRBV7-3, the J gene TRBJ2-7, with D possibly matching TRBD2 (6 bases). The V end was cut by 2 bases, the J end by 0 bases, with 17 bases between. Germline V gives CDR1 SGHTA, CDR2 FQGTGA. The CDR3 totals 17 residues. The CDR3 DNA is TGTGCCAGCAGCTTACGGGCCAGTAGGGACTTCTCCTACGAGCAGTACTTC. Its protein is CASSLRASRDFSYEQYF.

In its sample, this clone was seen once. The gene calls are TRBV7-2 and TRBJ1-4; tentative D call: TRBD1 (5 bases). This CDR3 spans 15 amino acids. The V end lost 6 bases, the J end lost 3 bases, and 14 bases lay between the germline ends. The V gene's germline CDR1 is SGHTA and CDR2 FQGNSA. The CDR3 here is CASRIAGVANEKLFF. In DNA form, the CDR3 reads TGTGCCAGCAGGATTGCGGGGGTCGCTAATGAAAAACTGTTTTTT.

To note about this clone: Other nucleotide sequences from this sample produce the same CDR3. The chain carries TRBV6-5 and TRBJ1-1; D might be TRBD1 (5 bases). CDR1 and CDR2 from the germline V gene are MNHEY and SVGAGI. V lost 3 bases to trimming and J lost 1 base, with 9 bases between them. The CDR3 length is 14 residues. CDR3 in DNA: TGTGCCAGCAGTTATTCAGGGACGAACACTGAAGCTTTCTTT. Protein sequence: CASSYSGTNTEAFF.

The V gene is TRBV6-6, the J gene TRBJ2-7; TRBD2 agrees at 7 bases. The CDR3 has 14 amino acids. The germline V gene has CDR1 MNHNY and CDR2 SVGAGI (reference sequence). The junction had 7 bases not matched to a gene; V was cut back by 6 bases and J by 2 bases. DNA of the CDR3: TGTGCCAGCAGCCCCGGGGGGAGGACCTACGAGCAGTACTTC. As protein: CASSPGGRTYEQYF.

J is TRBJ1-1 and V is TRBV18; D is possibly TRBD1 (5 bases). This CDR3 is built from 15 residues. Germline V gene data show CDR1 as KGHSH and CDR2 as LQKENI. Trimming stripped 3 bases from V and 6 bases from J, with 17 bases between. CDR3 in amino acids: CASSPYVPQGPEAFF. CDR3 in DNA: TGTGCCAGCTCACCTTACGTCCCGCAGGGTCCTGAAGCTTTCTTT.

This chain uses TRBV29-1 with TRBJ1-1; 12 bases line up with TRBD1. This CDR3 has 16 residues. From germline, CDR1 is SQVTM and CDR2 ANQGSEA. V lost 7 bases to trimming and J lost 1 base; unmatched junction nucleotides: 10. The CDR3 region has the DNA TGCAGCGCCCGTCCCGGGACAGGGGGCGGGAACACTGAAGCTTTCTTT. Translated, it gives CSARPGTGGGNTEAFF.

The chain links TRBV6-4 to TRBJ1-1; 7 bases are a match to TRBD1. The germline V gene has CDR1 MRHNA and CDR2 SNTAGT. CDR3 size: 14 residues. The V gene end was trimmed by 6 bases and the J gene end by 3 bases; junction bases not matched to a gene: 7. The CDR3 nucleotides read TGTGCCAGCAGGAATGGGGACAGAGACACTGAAGCTTTCTTT. Translating gives CASRNGDRDTEAFF.

The chain carries TRBV19 and TRBJ1-1; 10 nucleotides match TRBD1. Germline V gene sequence: CDR1 LNHDA, CDR2 SQIVND (reference sequence). There are 14 residues in the CDR3. V lost 7 bases, J lost 5 bases, and 7 bases stayed unmatched. The CDR3 DNA sequence: TGTGCCAGTACCCGACAGGGGGCCAGGACTGAAGCTTTCTTT. Protein product: CASTRQGARTEAFF.